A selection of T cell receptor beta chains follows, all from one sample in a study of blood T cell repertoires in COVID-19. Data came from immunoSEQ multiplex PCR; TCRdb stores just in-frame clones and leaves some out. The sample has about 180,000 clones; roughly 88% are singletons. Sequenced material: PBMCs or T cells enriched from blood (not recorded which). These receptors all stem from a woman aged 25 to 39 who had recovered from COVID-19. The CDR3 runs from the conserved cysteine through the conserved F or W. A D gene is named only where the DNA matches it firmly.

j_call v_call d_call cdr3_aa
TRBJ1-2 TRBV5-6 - CASSLGSGRSYGYTF
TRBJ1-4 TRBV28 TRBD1 CASSPHTRQGGEKLFF
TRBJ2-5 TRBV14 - CASSQSLSARRETQYF
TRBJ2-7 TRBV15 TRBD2 CATSRDGQGLAGLHEQYF
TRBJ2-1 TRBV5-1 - CASSYPLHSYNEQFF
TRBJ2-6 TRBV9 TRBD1 CASSVVTGGAGANVLTF
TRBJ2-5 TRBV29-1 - CSVRGSQETQYF
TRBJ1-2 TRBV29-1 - CSVMRGGSGYTF
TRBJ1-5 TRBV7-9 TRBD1 CASSLSGGAGNQPQHF
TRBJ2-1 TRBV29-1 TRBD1 CSVGPRDRGYEQFF
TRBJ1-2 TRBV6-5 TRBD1 CASKPGGASIGQYF
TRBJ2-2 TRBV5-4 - CASSLGRQGNTGELFF
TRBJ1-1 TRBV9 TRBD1 CASSVEQGGNTEAFF
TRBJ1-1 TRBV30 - CAWTQGGLNTEAFF
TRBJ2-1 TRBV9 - CASSLRGGRASSYNEQFF
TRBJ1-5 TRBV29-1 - CSVQGDQPQHF
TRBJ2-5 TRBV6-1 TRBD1 CASSEYETGDRDQYF
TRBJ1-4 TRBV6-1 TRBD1 CASREPPGQGRRGTNEKLFF
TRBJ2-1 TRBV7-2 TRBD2 CASSLEGSGAYNEQFF
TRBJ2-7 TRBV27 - CASSFPGHEQYF
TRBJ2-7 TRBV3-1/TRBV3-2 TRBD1 CASSQGFGQGEYEQYF
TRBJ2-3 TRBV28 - CASSLSGGPPTSTDTQYF
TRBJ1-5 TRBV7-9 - CASSSGQLNQPQHF
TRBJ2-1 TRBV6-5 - CASSLEGRQFF
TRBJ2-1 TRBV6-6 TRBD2 CASSPLRRLAGSFRGNEQFF
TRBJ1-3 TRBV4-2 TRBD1 CASSQDSGGQGDLFSGNTIYF
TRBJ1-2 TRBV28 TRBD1 CASHWGGQGGSNYGYTF
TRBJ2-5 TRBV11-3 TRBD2 CASSLWSSGRRETQYF
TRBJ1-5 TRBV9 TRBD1 CASSLSLTGGNFSNQPQHF
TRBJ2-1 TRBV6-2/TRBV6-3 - CASSYERSVYNEQFF
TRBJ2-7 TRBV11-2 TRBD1 CASSPRTGLRFYEQYF
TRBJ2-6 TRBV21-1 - CASRMDRMISGANVLTF
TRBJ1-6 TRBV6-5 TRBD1 CASSFRQGRNSPLHF
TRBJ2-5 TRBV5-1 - CASSLAPEETQYF
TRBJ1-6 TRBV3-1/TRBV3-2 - CASSQDGNSPLHF
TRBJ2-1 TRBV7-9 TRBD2 CASSLAPSGSNEQFF
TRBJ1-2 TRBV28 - CASSYSVTNYGYTF
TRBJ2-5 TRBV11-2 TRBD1 CASSPGQVSATQYF
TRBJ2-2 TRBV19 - CASSMRELTNTGELFF
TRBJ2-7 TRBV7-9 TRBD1 CASSRDSRAWEQYF
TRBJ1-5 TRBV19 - CASSIRQGTSNQPQHF
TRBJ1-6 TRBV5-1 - CASSLLLWLTGNSPLHF
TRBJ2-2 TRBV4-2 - CASSQDFRQAKNTGELFF
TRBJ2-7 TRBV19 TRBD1 CASSTYRGQNVDEQYF
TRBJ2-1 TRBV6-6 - CASLPSTGLPFF
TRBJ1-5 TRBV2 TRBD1 CASKGDRAQPQHF